This T cell receptor beta chain was observed in a study of T cell responses to AZD1222 COVID-19 vaccine. Libraries were prepared by immunoSEQ multiplex PCR; TCRdb keeps only in-frame clonotypes and omits some of them. This table holds about 93,000 clones, over 75% found once. J lost 6 bases, V lost 6 bases, and 6 bases had no gene match. The CDR3 loop spans 15 amino acids. Germline V lookup: CDR1 SGHRS, CDR2 YFSETQ. The receptor was isolated from an adult who received the AZD1222 COVID-19 vaccine. The rearrangement joins TRBV5-1 to TRBJ2-1; 13 positions match TRBD2. The material was peripheral blood, obtained 28 days after the second AZD1222 dose. CDR3 sequence: CASTELAGGPNEQFF. As DNA, the CDR3 is TGCGCCAGCACCGAACTAGCGGGAGGGCCCAATGAGCAGTTCTTC.